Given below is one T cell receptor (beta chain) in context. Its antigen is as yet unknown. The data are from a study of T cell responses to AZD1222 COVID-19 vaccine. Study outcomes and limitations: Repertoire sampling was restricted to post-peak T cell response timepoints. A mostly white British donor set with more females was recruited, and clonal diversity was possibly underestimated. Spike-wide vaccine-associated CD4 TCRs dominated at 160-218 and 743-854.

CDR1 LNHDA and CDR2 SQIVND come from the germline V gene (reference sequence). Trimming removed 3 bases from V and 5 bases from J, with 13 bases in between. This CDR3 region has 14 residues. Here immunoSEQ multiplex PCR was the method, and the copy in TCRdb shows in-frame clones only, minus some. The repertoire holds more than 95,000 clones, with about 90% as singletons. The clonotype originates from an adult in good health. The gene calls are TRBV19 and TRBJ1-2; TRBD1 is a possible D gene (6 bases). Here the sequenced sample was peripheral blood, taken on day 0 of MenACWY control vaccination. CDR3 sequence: CASSIVTGRYGYTF. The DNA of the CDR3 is TGTGCCAGTAGTATCGTCACAGGGAGGTATGGCTACACCTTC.